One sample yielded the 17 T cell receptor beta chains listed below, sequenced in a study of blood T cells in healthy people across ages. Primers used in a second PCR of roughly 6 to 11 cycles were a sample-barcoded 5' primer and a J-beta primer mix. A single record per CDR3 protein comes from TCRdb applying MiXCR to the 5' RACE reads. The table has some 800,000 distinct CDR3 sequences, 20% to 25% seen once. The sample was also reused in another study, on T cells of mothers and their children.

Sample: blood. These receptors all stem from a boy younger than 18 in good health.

Note on this clonotype: Relative to the germline gene, one junction end is altered; a read error may explain this. This CDR3 reads CASSPQAGSSYNEQFF. In DNA form, the CDR3 reads TGTGCTAGCAGCCCACAAGCGGGAAGCTCCTACAATGAGCAGTTCTTC. This rearrangement joins TRBV7-7 to TRBJ2-1, with 7 bases fitting TRBD2. CDR1 is SSHAT and CDR2 is FNYEAQ in the germline V gene (reference sequence). The CDR3 covers 16 residues. Full variable domain (missing parts from reference TRBV7-7 and TRBJ2-1): GAGVSQSPRYKVTKRGQDVTLRCDPISSHATLYWYQQALGQGPEFLTYFNYEAQPDKSGLPSDRFSAERPEGSISTLTIQRTEQRDSAMYRCASSPQAGSSYNEQFFGPGTRLTVL.

This chain uses TRBV7-6 with TRBJ2-7, with 7 positions matching TRBD1. Germline CDR1 is SGHVS and CDR2 is FNYEAQ. This CDR3 region has 15 residues. V gave up 1 base and J gave up 5 bases; unmatched junction bases: 8. The CDR3 reads CASSLEGGARNEQYF. As DNA, the CDR3 is TGTGCCAGCAGCTTAGAAGGGGGCGCGAGGAACGAGCAGTACTTC.

The rearrangement uses TRBV9 and TRBJ2-7; D is possibly TRBD1 or TRBD2 (5 bases each). The CDR3 is made up of 15 amino acids. Trimming left V 0 bases short and J 5 bases short, with 15 bases between. CDR1 and CDR2 from the germline V gene are SGDLS and YYNGEE. CDR3 loop: CASSVAGLAAHEQYF. CDR3 DNA sequence: TGTGCCAGCAGCGTAGCGGGGCTAGCTGCTCACGAGCAGTACTTC.

This clonotype was seen a handful of times. The chain uses TRBV19 and TRBJ1-5; possible D gene TRBD1, 5 bases. Germline CDR1 and CDR2: LNHDA and SQIVND (reference sequence). V was clipped by 4 bases and J by 3 bases, with 10 bases between them. The CDR3 is 14 amino acids. The CDR3 nucleotides read TGTGCCAGTAGTACGGGGGGAACCAATCAGCCCCAGCATTTT. Encoded protein: CASSTGGTNQPQHF.

This clonotype was detected a few times. The chain recombines TRBV5-1 with TRBJ1-1; tentative D call: TRBD1 (6 bases). This CDR3 has 15 amino acids. The V gene's germline CDR1 is SGHRS and CDR2 YFSETQ. Trimming removed 0 bases at V and 8 bases at J, with 17 bases between. CDR3 loop: CASSLAVTGRGEAFF. DNA for the CDR3: TGCGCCAGCAGCTTGGCAGTCACAGGCAGGGGCGAAGCTTTCTTT.

This clonotype was counted between two and nine times. The rearrangement joins TRBV6-5 to TRBJ2-3, with D unclear. V shed 0 bases and J shed 0 bases, with 13 bases lying between them. The V gene's germline CDR1 is MNHEY and CDR2 SVGAGI. This CDR3 region has 17 residues. In DNA form, the CDR3 reads TGTGCCAGCAGTTACTCTGGGGTTAGGCTGAGCACAGATACGCAGTATTTT. It is translated as CASSYSGVRLSTDTQYF.

This clonotype was seen only a few times. V gene TRBV12-3 or TRBV12-4 combines with J gene TRBJ2-5; D not resolved. Matching the DNA end better, TRBJ2-7 makes the J call doubtful. This CDR3 is 13 amino acids long. CDR3 sequence: CASSEQDGGEQYF. DNA of the CDR3: TGTGCCAGCAGTGAGCAGGACGGCGGCGAGCAGTACTTC.

V usage is TRBV27 and J usage is TRBJ1-1; D may be TRBD1 (6 bases). This CDR3 contains 17 residues. The V and J ends lost 0 bases and 0 bases respectively, with 14 bases between them. CDR1 and CDR2 (germline): MNHEY, SMNVEV (reference sequence). The CDR3 nucleotides are TGTGCCAGCAGTTTATCGCTCAGGGGAGCCATGAACACTGAAGCTTTCTTT. Its translation: CASSLSLRGAMNTEAFF.

This chain connects TRBV19 to TRBJ2-5; TRBD2 matches 8 bases. The closer fit of TRBJ2-7 to the DNA end suggests the J call may be wrong. The germline CDR1 and CDR2 sequences are LNHDA and SQIVND (reference sequence). This CDR3 contains 15 residues. CDR3 bases: TGTGCCAGTAGTTACGCGGGTAGCGGGAACTACGAGCAGTACTTC. Its protein is CASSYAGSGNYEQYF.

This clonotype was observed a single time. This chain connects TRBV7-2 to TRBJ1-1, with a possible D match to TRBD1 (5 bases). The CDR3 totals 15 residues. Germline CDR1 reads SGHTA; CDR2 reads FQGNSA. The germline V and J ends were trimmed by 5 bases and 3 bases, with 16 bases remaining between them. CDR3 sequence reads: CASSLEWGGDTEAFF. CDR3 bases: TGTGCCAGCAGCCTTGAGTGGGGGGGGGACACTGAAGCTTTCTTT.

The rearrangement joins TRBV27 to TRBJ2-7, with 8 bases that match TRBD2. Germline CDR1 and CDR2: MNHEY and SMNVEV (reference sequence). The CDR3 is made up of 12 amino acids. Trimming at V came to 5 bases and at J to 6 bases, leaving 3 bases not matched to a gene. CDR3 sequence: CASSRREGEQYF. The CDR3 DNA sequence: TGTGCCAGCAGTCGACGGGAGGGCGAGCAGTACTTC.

This clonotype was picked up a small number of times. This sequence joins TRBV5-1 and TRBJ1-4, with 9 bases that match TRBD1. The CDR3 has 15 residues. From germline, CDR1 is SGHRS and CDR2 YFSETQ. J gave up 7 bases and V 4 bases, and 8 bases lay outside the gene matches. DNA of the CDR3: TGCGCCAGCAGCCCGACAGGGGGAATTTTTGAAAAACTGTTTTTT. Translation: CASSPTGGIFEKLFF.

The rearrangement joins TRBV4-3 to TRBJ2-1, with TRBD1 matching over 7 bases. Germline lookup yields CDR1 LGHNA and CDR2 YSLEER. This CDR3 has 15 residues. The V segment lost 4 bases and the J segment 8 bases; nucleotides outside the gene matches: 11. The CDR3 is CASSRDRVPGDEQFF. The CDR3 DNA is TGCGCCAGCAGCCGAGACAGGGTGCCAGGCGATGAGCAGTTCTTC.

This clonotype appeared a few times. This chain connects TRBV7-9 to TRBJ2-1; D is possibly TRBD2 (6 bases). The J call is doubtful: the DNA matches TRBJ2-7 better. Germline CDR1 reads SEHNR; CDR2 reads FQNEAQ (reference sequence). The length of the CDR3 is 13 residues. For the CDR3, the DNA is TGTGCCAGCAGCTCCCCCGGGAGCCACGAGCAGTACTTC. Translated, it gives CASSSPGSHEQYF.

The chain combines TRBV11-2 with TRBJ2-5; tentative D call: TRBD2 (5 bases). CDR1 SGHAT and CDR2 FQNNGV come from the germline V gene. The V end was cut by 2 bases, the J end by 3 bases, with 13 bases between. This CDR3 is built from 15 residues. CDR3 sequence (DNA): TGTGCCAGCAGCTTATTCAGTAGCGATAAAGAGACCCAGTACTTC. Its translation is CASSLFSSDKETQYF.

This clonotype was recorded once. The V call is TRBV5-1, the J call TRBJ2-3; TRBD2 aligns across 9 bases. The V segment lost 0 bases and the J segment 1 base; nucleotides outside the gene matches: 3. The CDR3 sequence is 16 residues long. Germline CDR1 is SGHRS and CDR2 is YFSETQ. CDR3 in DNA: TGCGCCAGCAGCTTGGGGGGACTAGCACGCACAGATACGCAGTATTTT. Translating it yields CASSLGGLARTDTQYF.

This clonotype was seen a handful of times. The chain carries TRBV10-3 and TRBJ2-3, with 11 bases that match TRBD2. The junction had 3 bases not matched to a gene; V was cut back by 5 bases and J by 2 bases. The CDR3 consists of 15 residues. Germline CDR1 and CDR2: ENHRY and SYGVKD. The CDR3 sequence is CAISILAGATDTQYF. DNA of the CDR3: TGTGCCATCAGTATACTAGCGGGGGCCACAGATACGCAGTATTTT.